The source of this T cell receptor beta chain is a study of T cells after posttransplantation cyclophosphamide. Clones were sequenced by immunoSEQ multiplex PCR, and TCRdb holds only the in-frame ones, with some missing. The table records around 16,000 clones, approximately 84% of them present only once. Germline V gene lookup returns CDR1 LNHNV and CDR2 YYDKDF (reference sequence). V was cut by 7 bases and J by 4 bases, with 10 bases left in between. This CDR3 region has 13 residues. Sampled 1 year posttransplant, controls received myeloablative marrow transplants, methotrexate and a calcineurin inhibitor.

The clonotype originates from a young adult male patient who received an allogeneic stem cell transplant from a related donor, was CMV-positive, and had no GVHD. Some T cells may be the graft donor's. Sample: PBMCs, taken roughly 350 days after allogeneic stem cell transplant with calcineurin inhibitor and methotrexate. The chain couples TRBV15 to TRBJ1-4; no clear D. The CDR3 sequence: CATTPGHNEKLFF. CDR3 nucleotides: TGTGCCACCACTCCAGGCCATAATGAAAAACTGTTTTTT.